The T cell receptor beta chain under discussion was sequenced for a study of long-term antiretroviral therapy in people with HIV. Study-wide findings and caveats: Adherence to ART, viral resistance and therapy changes lacked any data. HIV repertoires showed narrower CDR3 length ranges than controls.

On this clone itself: The antigen is not known.

Sequencing relied on immunoSEQ assay v3.0, run at survey level. Data came from immunoSEQ multiplex PCR; TCRdb stores just in-frame clones and leaves some out. Counted here are roughly 23,000 clones, 86% occurring once; the ten biggest clones make up less than 8.5%. There were no participants with HIV treated outside the United States. Amounts of about 1-10 million cryopreserved PBMC were held in the samples before DNA extraction. The sample in question was unsorted PBMCs, obtained 1.8 years before starting antiretroviral therapy. The clonotype originates from a woman in her 30s with HIV.

The CDR3: CASSSGREKLFF. CDR3 nucleotides: TGCGCCAGCAGCTCCGGGAGGGAAAAACTGTTTTTT. The chain links TRBV5-1 to TRBJ1-4, with D uncertain. Germline assignment: CDR1 SGHRS and CDR2 YFSETQ. Trimming removed 3 bases at V and 8 bases at J, with 8 bases between. The CDR3 loop spans 12 amino acids. Full variable domain (missing parts from reference TRBV5-1 and TRBJ1-4): KAGVTQTPRYLIKTRGQQVTLSCSPISGHRSVSWYQQTPGQGLQFLFEYFSETQRNKGNFPGRFSGRQFSNSRSEMNVSTLELGDSALYLCASSSGREKLFFGSGTQLSVL.